This TCR beta chain was found in a study of OX40 agonist ivuxolimab in advanced cancers. As for the study in general: Dose-escalation patients suffered from hepatocellular carcinoma, melanoma, renal cell or head and neck cancer. General observations from the study: In general, CD8+ T cells held more expanded clones than CD4+ did, on average.

TCRdb's table, derived via immunoSEQ multiplex PCR, lists solely in-frame clones and lacks some. The sample lists roughly 79,000 clones, roughly 90% occurring once. As to this clone: The antigen is undetermined.

This TCR came from an adult with an advanced solid tumor such as melanoma, head and neck, liver or kidney cancer. The sequencing here drew on CD4+ or CD8+ T cells sorted from blood, taken in a trial of the OX40 agonist ivuxolimab.

For the CDR3, the DNA is TGTGCCAGCAGCTTAGGGGGGAAGCAGTTCTTC. It encodes CASSLGGKQFF. The rearrangement joins TRBV7-6 to TRBJ2-1; D could derive from TRBD1 or TRBD2 (5 bases each). This CDR3 is built from 11 residues. Germline lookup yields CDR1 SGHVS and CDR2 FNYEAQ. V lost 1 base, J lost 11 bases, and 6 bases lay in between.